Listed here is a single T cell receptor beta chain. Its antigen specificity is not known. Per-base qualities were not stored, and no clone one base away is much larger. This entry comes from a study of blood T cell repertoires in COVID-19 (dated by TCRdb to 2019 to 2021). For the wider study: The collaborator samples originated in the United States, Italy and Spain and spanned the acute and convalescent phases of COVID-19. The prospective study material was composed of cDNA or gDNA derived from T cells, B-cell-depleted T cells, or PBMCs. Deeply sampled blood TCRbeta repertoires from subjects exposed to, actively infected with, or recovered from COVID-19 were included in the dataset. The repertoires were released in a freely available public database meant as a resource for research on the immune response to SARS-CoV-2. Samples came from the ongoing ImmuneRACE study (first 160 participants) plus 1,254 subjects from 6 global collaborators. A de-identified subject ID, COVID-19 status, age in years and sex were almost always included in the sample metadata. Where HLA class I and class II types were available, the types were taken from metadata supplied by the sample provider, not from assay-based typing.

Results and caveats for the whole study, not just this receptor: The amount of clinical and demographic metadata varied by source and participant and was provided uncurated.

TCRbeta CDR3 regions were amplified from genomic DNA by means of the immunoSEQ Assay, a bias-controlled multiplex PCR. The authors' analysis ran thus. The number of nucleated cells in each sample was estimated from the amplification of reference gene primers within the assay. Sequence reads were collapsed and filtered to measure the absolute abundance of every unique TCRbeta CDR3 rearrangement. For each sample, productive Simpson clonality was calculated by taking the square root of Simpson's diversity index across productive rearrangements. TCRdb's version of the immuneACCESS table is confined to in-frame rearrangements and falls short of the full clone set. An unresolved V gene accounts for under half of the shortfall where checked; the remainder is of unknown origin. That table is the source of V, J and clone size, and D and trimming were worked out from the DNA. The sample table holds roughly 70,000 clones, of which roughly 84% were seen once. The biggest ten clones account for roughly 4% of the sample.

Each collaborating institution followed its own protocols to collect whole blood in K2EDTA tubes. Collaborator samples were shipped for TCRbeta analysis as frozen whole blood, isolated PBMCs, or DNA extracted from either sample type. Sequenced input: peripheral blood. The clonotype originates from a man in his sixties or seventies with acute or convalescent COVID-19.

The sequenced DNA is TGTGCCAGCAGCAAAGTGGAGAATCGGCAAAATTTAGTCAAAAACATTCAGTACTTC. Translated, it reads CASSKVENRQNLVKNIQYF. The sequence is built from TRBV21-1 and TRBJ2-4; TRBD2, as called in the table, went unchecked against the DNA. TRBV21-1 constitutes a pseudogene. The CDR3, from cysteine to phenylalanine, totals 19 residues. Only the CDR3 portion is preserved as DNA: 57 bases, with reading frame beginning at the first base.